This entry lists 28 T cell receptor beta chains sequenced from one sample in a study of T-cell memory formation after mild COVID-19. MiXCR, run by TCRdb on the 5' RACE reads, gives a single entry per CDR3 protein. The sample records a few hundred thousand distinct CDR3 sequences, roughly 15% being singletons. The specimen was PBMCs or a T cell subset sorted from them (not recorded which). The receptors here all came from a man aged 18 to 30 who had mild COVID-19 (a few samples of this study predate the infection). Cell type and time point are not known.

This clonotype has just a few counts. V and J are TRBV7-6 and TRBJ2-1; 9 positions match TRBD2. V lost 2 bases, J lost 4 bases, and 3 bases stayed unmatched. The CDR3 totals 15 residues. From germline, CDR1 is SGHVS and CDR2 FNYEAQ. The CDR3 DNA follows: TGTGCCAGCAGCTTATCCCTAGCGGGGTACAATGAGCAGTTCTTC. This encodes CASSLSLAGYNEQFF.

This clonotype occurred a few times. The chain carries TRBV6-2 or TRBV6-3 and TRBJ2-1; D unresolved. The V gene lost 6 bases and the J gene lost 1 base, with 10 bases spanning the gap. The germline V gene has CDR1 MNHEY and CDR2 SVGEGT. This CDR3 has 14 residues. CDR3 region: CASSTDRSYNEQFF. The CDR3 DNA follows: TGTGCCAGCAGCACGGACCGTTCCTACAATGAGCAGTTCTTC.

The chain recombines TRBV28 with TRBJ1-3, with D possibly matching TRBD1 (5 bases). Germline CDR1 and CDR2: MDHEN and SYDVKM. The CDR3 loop spans 13 amino acids. Trimming cost V 7 bases and J 0 bases, with 7 bases left between them. The DNA for the CDR3 is TGTGCCAGCACAGGGATCTCTGGAAACACCATATATTTT. Protein: CASTGISGNTIYF.

This clonotype was counted between two and nine times. The gene calls are TRBV11-2 and TRBJ2-2; D might be TRBD1 (6 bases). The CDR3 is made up of 13 amino acids. CDR1 SGHAT and CDR2 FQNNGV come from the germline V gene. V was clipped by 4 bases and J by 5 bases, with 8 bases between them. CDR3 DNA: TGTGCCAGCAGCTCCGACAGGACCGGGGAGCTGTTTTTT. This codes for CASSSDRTGELFF.

This clonotype has more than one count but fewer than ten. This chain uses TRBV28 with TRBJ1-2; D ambiguous. Trimming pared 4 bases from V and 1 base from J, leaving 16 bases between. CDR1 MDHEN and CDR2 SYDVKM come from the germline V gene. The CDR3 has 16 amino acids. The CDR3 region has the DNA TGTGCCAGCAGTTCTCCCAGGACTTCAGTTAACTATGGCTACACCTTC. Translating it yields CASSSPRTSVNYGYTF.

The J gene is TRBJ1-4, the V gene TRBV5-6; D possibly corresponds to TRBD1 (5 bases). Germline CDR1 reads SGHDT; CDR2 reads YYEEEE. Between the trimmed V and J ends, which lost 6 bases and 2 bases, there was a span of 11 bases. This CDR3 is built from 14 residues. The CDR3 region is CASIFGGTNEKLFF. The CDR3 DNA sequence: TGTGCCAGCATCTTCGGGGGGACTAATGAAAAACTGTTTTTT. Filled out from reference TRBV5-6 and TRBJ1-4, the complete variable domain reads DAGVTQSPTHLIKTRGQQVTLRCSPKSGHDTVSWYQQALGQGPQFIFQYYEEEERQRGNFPDRFSGHQFPNYSSELNVNALLLGDSALYLCASIFGGTNEKLFFGSGTQLSVL.

The rearrangement joins TRBV11-2 to TRBJ2-1; D is uncertain. The CDR3 extends over 12 amino acids. Germline-derived CDR1 and CDR2 are SGHAT and FQNNGV. Trimming took off 2 bases at V and 8 bases at J, with 7 bases between the two ends. CDR3 nucleotides: TGTGCCAGCAGCTTAAACGGCGATGAGCAGTTCTTC. Protein sequence: CASSLNGDEQFF.

The chain links TRBV2 to TRBJ2-2; 14 nucleotides line up with TRBD2. The trim removed 6 bases at V and 4 bases at J, leaving 4 bases unmatched. This CDR3 contains 16 residues. CDR1 SNHLY and CDR2 FYNNEI come from the germline V gene. This CDR3 reads CASRGLAGVITGELFF. CDR3 nucleotides: TGTGCCAGCAGGGGACTAGCGGGGGTAATCACCGGGGAGCTGTTTTTT.

The chain couples TRBV10-3 to TRBJ2-7; 9 positions match TRBD2. The germline V gene encodes CDR1 ENHRY and CDR2 SYGVKD. With V trimmed by 0 bases and J by 3 bases, 6 bases remained unmatched. The CDR3 covers 16 residues. The CDR3 bases are TGTGCCATCAGTGAGTCAAGCGGGGGGACCGACTACGAGCAGTACTTC. Encoded protein: CAISESSGGTDYEQYF.

This clonotype occurred a few times. V gene TRBV20-1 combines with J gene TRBJ2-5, with D unclear. V was clipped by 5 bases and J by 4 bases, with 5 bases between them. The CDR3 runs to 10 residues. In germline, CDR1 is DFQATT, CDR2 SNEGSKA (reference sequence). The CDR3 nucleotides are TGCAGTGCTTGGCGAGAGACCCAGTACTTC. This codes for CSAWRETQYF.

This clonotype was recorded once. The rearrangement joins TRBV9 to TRBJ2-3; D may be TRBD2 (5 bases). Germline loops: CDR1 SGDLS, CDR2 YYNGEE. This CDR3 spans 15 amino acids. The ends were cut back, 2 bases at V and 5 bases at J, with 15 bases in the middle. The CDR3: CASSVRDHQVDTQYF. For the CDR3, the DNA is TGTGCCAGCAGCGTCCGGGATCATCAGGTAGATACGCAGTATTTT.

This clonotype was counted only a few times. This rearrangement joins TRBV21-1 to TRBJ1-5; the table gives TRBD1 as D, unverified against the DNA. TRBV21-1 is an annotated pseudogene. This CDR3 has 19 amino acids. CDR3 nucleotides: TGTGCCAGCAGCAAAGAAGAGGGACAGGGGAATGTTAGCAATCAGCCCCAGCATTTT. This codes for CASSKEEGQGNVSNQPQHF.

The chain employs TRBV7-2 and TRBJ2-3, with 10 bases that match TRBD2. CDR3 length: 17 amino acids. Germline values: CDR1 SGHTA, CDR2 FQGNSA. V lost 2 bases to trimming and J lost 1 base; unmatched junction nucleotides: 6. CDR3 bases: TGTGCCAGCAGCTTACAGGGGAGCGGGGGGGGCACAGATACGCAGTATTTT. This encodes CASSLQGSGGGTDTQYF.

This clonotype was seen only a few times. The chain recombines TRBV9 with TRBJ1-2; D not certain. Germline lookup yields CDR1 SGDLS and CDR2 YYNGEE. The CDR3 length is 12 residues. The germline V and J ends were trimmed by 3 bases and 0 bases, with 3 bases remaining between them. The CDR3 nucleotides are TGTGCCAGCAGCGGGCCTAACTATGGCTACACCTTC. Its translation: CASSGPNYGYTF.

The chain is built from TRBV7-2 and TRBJ1-5; the match to TRBD1 covers 9 bases. This CDR3 is built from 13 residues. Germline V gives CDR1 SGHTA, CDR2 FQGNSA. Losses at the gene ends were 1 base for V and 11 bases for J; bases not matched to a gene: 3. CDR3 sequence reads: CASSLGRDRAQHF. DNA of the CDR3: TGTGCCAGCAGCTTAGGCAGGGACAGGGCCCAGCATTTT.

This clonotype came up a few times. V is TRBV4-1 and J is TRBJ1-4; D is unresolved. Trimming shortened V by 4 bases and J by 8 bases, and 14 bases separated the two germline ends. CDR3 length equals 14 residues. The germline V gene has CDR1 MGHRA and CDR2 YSYEKL. The CDR3 DNA follows: TGCGCCAGCAGCCGAGGGTTTCTTGAAGAAAAACTGTTTTTT. The encoded protein is CASSRGFLEEKLFF.

The rearrangement uses TRBV18 and TRBJ2-7, with TRBD2 identical over 13 bases. The germline V gene has CDR1 KGHSH and CDR2 LQKENI. The CDR3 length is 16 residues. Trimming removed 4 bases from V and 1 base from J; junction bases left unmatched: 4. Written as DNA, the CDR3 is TGTGCCAGCTCACTACGGACTAGCGGGGGATCCTACGAGCAGTACTTC. This translates into CASSLRTSGGSYEQYF.

This clonotype was counted at least ten times. This sequence joins TRBV18 and TRBJ1-5; tentative D call: TRBD1 (5 bases). The CDR3 runs 14 residues. The V end lost 3 bases, the J end lost 0 bases, and 6 bases lay between the germline ends. CDR1 KGHSH and CDR2 LQKENI come from the germline V gene. The CDR3 DNA follows: TGTGCCAGCTCACCCCAGGGTAGCAATCAGCCCCAGCATTTT. It codes for CASSPQGSNQPQHF.

The chain has TRBV19 and TRBJ2-7; D is unclear. The length of the CDR3 is 13 residues. CDR1 and CDR2 (germline): LNHDA, SQIVND (reference sequence). The V end was cut by 3 bases, the J end by 6 bases, with 12 bases between. The chain's CDR3 is CASSILEGFEQYF. In DNA, the CDR3 is TGTGCCAGTAGTATTTTAGAAGGGTTCGAGCAGTACTTC.

In its sample, this clonotype was seen many times. This sequence joins TRBV9 and TRBJ2-5; 8 bases map to TRBD1. With V trimmed by 7 bases and J by 4 bases, 3 bases remained unmatched. Germline V gives CDR1 SGDLS, CDR2 YYNGEE. The CDR3 length is 12 residues. CDR3 nucleotides: TGTGCCAGCTCCGACAGGGGAGAGACCCAGTACTTC. The encoded protein is CASSDRGETQYF.

This sequence joins TRBV11-2 and TRBJ1-2, with TRBD1 matching 9 bases. The germline V gene has CDR1 SGHAT and CDR2 FQNNGV. The junction had 15 bases not matched to a gene; V was cut back by 4 bases and J by 12 bases. This CDR3 is built from 15 residues. CDR3 in DNA: TGTGCCAGCAGCTCCCGGGACAGGGACCCTCTTTTTCACACCTTC. Protein product: CASSSRDRDPLFHTF.

The J gene is TRBJ2-7, the V gene TRBV21-1. TRBV21-1 is designated a pseudogene. CDR3 size: 14 residues. In DNA form, the CDR3 reads TGTGCCAGCAGCAAAATGGGGGGCTCCTACGAGCAGTACGTC. It yields the protein CASSKMGGSYEQYV.

V usage is TRBV2 and J usage is TRBJ1-2; D remains unclear. Trimming took 1 base from V and 8 from J, leaving 11 bases between them. This CDR3 comprises 13 residues. CDR1 is SNHLY and CDR2 is FYNNEI in the germline V gene. CDR3 DNA: TGTGCCAGCAGTGAAGGATGGTTTCGAGGCTACACCTTC. Translating gives CASSEGWFRGYTF.

V is TRBV28 and J is TRBJ1-2; no clear D gene. V lost 5 bases and J lost 3, with 7 bases in between. CDR3 length equals 12 residues. Germline CDR1 is MDHEN and CDR2 is SYDVKM. CDR3 sequence reads: CASSDTDYGYTF. CDR3 nucleotide sequence: TGTGCCAGCAGTGACACGGACTATGGCTACACCTTC.

The chain couples TRBV7-2 to TRBJ2-5; TRBD2 matches 9 bases. V shed 8 bases and J 5 bases; nucleotides not matched to a gene: 9. The CDR3 loop spans 14 amino acids. Germline V lookup: CDR1 SGHTA, CDR2 FQGNSA. Written as DNA, the CDR3 is TGTGCCAGCGGTGAAGCGGGGGGCAGGGAGACCCAGTACTTC. It codes for CASGEAGGRETQYF.

The chain employs TRBV7-9 and TRBJ1-4; tentatively, D is TRBD1 (6 bases). Trimming left V 3 bases short and J 4 bases short, with 12 bases between. This CDR3 is 15 amino acids long. Germline CDR1 is SEHNR and CDR2 is FQNEAQ (reference sequence). CDR3 in amino acids: CASSFVTGSNEKLFF. CDR3 coding DNA: TGTGCCAGCAGCTTCGTGACAGGAAGTAATGAAAAACTGTTTTTT. Looking up the rest from reference TRBV7-9 and TRBJ1-4 gives the full variable domain: DTGVSQNPRHKITKRGQNVTFRCDPISEHNRLYWYRQTLGQGPEFLTYFQNEAQLEKSRLLSDRFSAERPKGSFSTLEIQRTEQGDSAMYLCASSFVTGSNEKLFFGSGTQLSVL.

The chain links TRBV5-6 to TRBJ1-5, with D unclear. Trimming shortened V by 4 bases and J by 5 bases, and 7 bases separated the two germline ends. This CDR3 comprises 12 residues. Germline V CDR1 and CDR2: SGHDT, YYEEEE. CDR3 DNA: TGTGCCAGCAGCAGGAGTCATCAGCCCCAGCATTTT. Its protein is CASSRSHQPQHF. Drawing the rest from reference TRBV5-6 and TRBJ1-5, the complete variable domain is DAGVTQSPTHLIKTRGQQVTLRCSPKSGHDTVSWYQQALGQGPQFIFQYYEEEERQRGNFPDRFSGHQFPNYSSELNVNALLLGDSALYLCASSRSHQPQHFGDGTRLSIL.

The J gene is TRBJ1-2, the V gene TRBV20-1; possibly TRBD1 for D (5 bases). The CDR3 loop spans 12 amino acids. Germline V lookup: CDR1 DFQATT, CDR2 SNEGSKA (reference sequence). The ends were cut back, 5 bases at V and 4 bases at J, with 11 bases in the middle. The CDR3 sequence: CSAPTAGYGYTF. The CDR3 region has the DNA TGCAGTGCTCCGACAGCCGGCTATGGCTACACCTTC.